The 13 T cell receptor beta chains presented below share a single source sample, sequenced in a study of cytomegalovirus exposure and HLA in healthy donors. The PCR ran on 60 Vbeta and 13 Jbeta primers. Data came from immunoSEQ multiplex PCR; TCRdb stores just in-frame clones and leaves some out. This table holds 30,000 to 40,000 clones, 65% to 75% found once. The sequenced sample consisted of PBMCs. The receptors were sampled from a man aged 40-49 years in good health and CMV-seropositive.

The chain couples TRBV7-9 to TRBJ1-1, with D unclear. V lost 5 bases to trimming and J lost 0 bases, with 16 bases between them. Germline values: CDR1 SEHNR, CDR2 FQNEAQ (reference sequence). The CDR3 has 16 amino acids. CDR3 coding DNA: TGTGCCAGCAGCCCCCCCGAACAGCTCATGAACACTGAAGCTTTCTTT. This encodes CASSPPEQLMNTEAFF.

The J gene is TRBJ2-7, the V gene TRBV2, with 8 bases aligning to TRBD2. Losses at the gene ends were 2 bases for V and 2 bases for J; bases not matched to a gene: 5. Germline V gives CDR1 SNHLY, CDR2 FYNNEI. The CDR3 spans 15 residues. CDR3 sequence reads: CASSELLAGPYEQYF. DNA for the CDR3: TGTGCCAGCAGTGAACTGCTAGCGGGCCCCTACGAGCAGTACTTC.

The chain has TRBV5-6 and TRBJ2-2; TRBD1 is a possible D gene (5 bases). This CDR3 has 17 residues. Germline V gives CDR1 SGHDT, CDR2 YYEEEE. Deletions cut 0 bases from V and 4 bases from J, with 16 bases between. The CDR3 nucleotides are TGTGCCAGCAGCTTGGTAGTAATCCTAGGGGCCACCGGGGAGCTGTTTTTT. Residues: CASSLVVILGATGELFF.

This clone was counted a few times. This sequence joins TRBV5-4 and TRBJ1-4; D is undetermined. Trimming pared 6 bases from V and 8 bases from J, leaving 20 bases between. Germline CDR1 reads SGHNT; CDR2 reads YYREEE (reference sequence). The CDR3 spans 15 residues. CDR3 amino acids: CASKAYPGGLEKLFF. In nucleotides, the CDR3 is TGTGCCAGCAAAGCATACCCCGGCGGTTTAGAAAAACTGTTTTTT.

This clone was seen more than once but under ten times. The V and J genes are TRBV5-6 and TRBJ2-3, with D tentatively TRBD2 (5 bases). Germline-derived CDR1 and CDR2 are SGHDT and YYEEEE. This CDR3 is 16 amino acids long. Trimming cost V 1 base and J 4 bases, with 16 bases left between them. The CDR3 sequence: CASSLYGGRPSDTQYF. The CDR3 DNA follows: TGTGCCAGCAGCTTGTATGGCGGGCGGCCGTCAGATACGCAGTATTTT.

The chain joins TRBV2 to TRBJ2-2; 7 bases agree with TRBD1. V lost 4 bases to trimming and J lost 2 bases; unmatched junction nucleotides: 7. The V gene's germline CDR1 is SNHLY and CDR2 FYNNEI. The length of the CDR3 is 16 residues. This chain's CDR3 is CASSGQTGSNTGELFF. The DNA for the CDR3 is TGTGCCAGCAGTGGCCAGACAGGGTCCAACACCGGGGAGCTGTTTTTT.

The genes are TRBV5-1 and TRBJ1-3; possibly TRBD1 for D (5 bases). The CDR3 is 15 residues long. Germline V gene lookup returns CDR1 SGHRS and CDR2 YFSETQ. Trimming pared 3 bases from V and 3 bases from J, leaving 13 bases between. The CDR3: CASSWEVGDGNTIYF. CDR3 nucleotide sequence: TGCGCCAGCAGCTGGGAGGTAGGGGATGGAAACACCATATATTTT.

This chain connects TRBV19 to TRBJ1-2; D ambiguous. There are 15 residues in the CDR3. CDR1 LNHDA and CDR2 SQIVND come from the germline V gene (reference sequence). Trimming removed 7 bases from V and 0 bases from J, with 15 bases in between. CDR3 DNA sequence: TGTGCCAGTACTCCTGGCCCAGGTACTAACTATGGCTACACCTTC. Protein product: CASTPGPGTNYGYTF.

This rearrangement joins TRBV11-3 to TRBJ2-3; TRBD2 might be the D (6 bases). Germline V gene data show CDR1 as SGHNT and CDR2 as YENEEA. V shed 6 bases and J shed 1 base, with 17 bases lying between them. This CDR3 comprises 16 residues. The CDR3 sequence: CASSSLAPGGTDTQYF. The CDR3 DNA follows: TGTGCCAGCAGTTCGCTAGCACCGGGAGGCACAGATACGCAGTATTTT.

Written as DNA, the CDR3 is TGTGCCAGCAGTGAAGCGCGCCAATATCTGTTTTTT. It specifies CASSEARQYLFF. This chain uses TRBV6-1 with TRBJ1-4; no definite D call. V lost 0 bases and J 14 bases, leaving 10 bases between the germline ends. CDR1 is MNHNS and CDR2 is SASEGT in the germline V gene. This CDR3 region has 12 residues.

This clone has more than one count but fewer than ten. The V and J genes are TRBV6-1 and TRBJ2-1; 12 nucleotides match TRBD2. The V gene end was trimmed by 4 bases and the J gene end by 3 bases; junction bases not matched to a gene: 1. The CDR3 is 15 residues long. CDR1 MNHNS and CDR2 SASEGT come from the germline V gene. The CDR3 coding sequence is TGTGCCAGCAGTGGGACTAGCGGGGACTACAATGAGCAGTTCTTC. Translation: CASSGTSGDYNEQFF.

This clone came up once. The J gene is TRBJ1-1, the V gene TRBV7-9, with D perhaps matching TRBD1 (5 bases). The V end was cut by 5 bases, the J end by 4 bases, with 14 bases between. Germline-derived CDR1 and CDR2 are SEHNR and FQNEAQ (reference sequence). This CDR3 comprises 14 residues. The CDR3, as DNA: TGTGCCAGCAGCCCCGCCGGAAGGGGCACTGAAGCTTTCTTT. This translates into CASSPAGRGTEAFF.

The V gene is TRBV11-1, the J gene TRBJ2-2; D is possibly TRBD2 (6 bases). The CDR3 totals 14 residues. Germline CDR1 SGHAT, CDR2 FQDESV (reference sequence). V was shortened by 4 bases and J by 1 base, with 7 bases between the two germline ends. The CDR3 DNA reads TGTGCCAGCAGCTCCGGGGGGAACACCGGGGAGCTGTTTTTT. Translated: CASSSGGNTGELFF.